This T cell receptor beta chain derives from a study of OX40 agonist ivuxolimab in advanced cancers. For the study at large: Prior therapy, whether anti-PD-1, anti-PD-L1 or anti-CTLA-4, was allowed, and 40% had some. Broader study findings: Part of the nonresponder group also had normalized T-cell clonal expansion that was low.

The assay was immunoSEQ multiplex PCR, and TCRdb's table has in-frame clones only and misses some. Here the sample spans roughly 20,000 clones, nearly 85% being singletons. This clone showed up just a few times. Its specificity is not known. With 4 bases clipped from V and 1 base from J, the junction kept 14 bases outside the gene matches. There are 19 residues in the CDR3. Germline CDR1 reads MNHEY; CDR2 reads SMNVEV (reference sequence). The sequences come from CD4+ or CD8+ T cells sorted from blood, collected in a trial of the OX40 agonist ivuxolimab. This chain connects TRBV27 to TRBJ1-5; 9 positions match TRBD1. The clonotype was recovered from an adult with an advanced solid tumor such as melanoma, head and neck, liver or kidney cancer. As DNA, the CDR3 is TGTGCCAGCAGTTCCCGGAGGGGACAGGGATCTTTCAGCAATCAGCCCCAGCATTTT. Its translation: CASSSRRGQGSFSNQPQHF.